Detailed here is one TCR beta chain. Its antigen is still unknown. Libraries of TCR beta came from iRepertoire HTBI primers plus Arm-PCR of CDR3 regions. One entry per CDR3 protein results from TCRdb running MiXCR on the multiplex PCR reads. The data contain 400,000 to 500,000 distinct CDR3 sequences, less than 15% of them seen just once; the ten biggest clones take up about 15%. This record belongs to a study of regulatory T cells in long-lasting Graves disease. Overall study results and limits: Persistent disease was associated with favored TRBV28 usage and with favored use of TRBJ1-2 and TRBJ2-5. The analysis examined peripheral blood only and excluded thyroid tissue.

Per germline, CDR1 SEHNR and CDR2 FQNEAQ (reference sequence). This CDR3 has 17 amino acids. Trimming at V came to 1 base and at J to 3 bases, leaving 6 bases not matched to a gene. The time point was: newly diagnosed GD, antithyroid drugs for less than 3 months. PBMC RNA served as the TCR library source. This sample also appeared in a second study, on T cells in Graves' hyperthyroidism and ophthalmopathy. That work states: Patients aged 18 to 65 had newly diagnosed hyperthyroidism of under 2 months' duration. Most clonotypes that expanded in the thyroid above 0.001 also showed up in blood.

V usage is TRBV7-9 and J usage is TRBJ2-1; 10 positions match TRBD2. This TCR came from a woman aged 45-59 years with Graves disease. The specimen comprised peripheral blood mononuclear cells (PBMCs), sampled at new diagnosis, from a patient treated with antithyroid drugs. CDR3 nucleotides: TGTGCCAGCAGCTTAGTCTTGCTAGCGGGAGTCTACAATGAGCAGTTCTTC. It specifies CASSLVLLAGVYNEQFF.